This entry lists 3 T cell receptor beta chains sequenced from one sample in a study of CD8 T cells in Susac syndrome. An input of 0.5 to 1 ug of RNA was subjected to reverse transcription using random hexamers. One entry per CDR3 protein, called by TCRdb with MiXCR from the immunoSEQ multiplex PCR reads. Of 180,000 or so distinct CDR3 sequences detected, 85% to 95% appear once; the ten largest clones hold around 0.1%. Sequences were obtained from CD4+ T cells from PBMCs. These TCRs come from a human donor in good health.

J is TRBJ1-1 and V is TRBV12-3 or TRBV12-4; the D gene is possibly TRBD1 (5 bases). The length of the CDR3 is 13 residues. V gave up 5 bases and J gave up 4 bases, with 11 bases separating them. Here the CDR3 reads CASSQLRGTEAFF. The CDR3 coding sequence is TGTGCCAGCAGTCAGTTAAGGGGCACTGAAGCTTTCTTT.

V usage is TRBV29-1 and J usage is TRBJ1-1; D is possibly TRBD1 (5 bases). With 7 bases removed from V and 6 bases from J, the gap between germline ends came to 12 bases. This CDR3 spans 11 amino acids. CDR1 and CDR2 from the germline V gene are SQVTM and ANQGSEA. CDR3 sequence (DNA): TGCAGCGCTGGGGCGGTGGCTGAAGCTTTCTTT. Translating gives CSAGAVAEAFF.

The V gene is TRBV6-6, the J gene TRBJ2-2; TRBD2 matches at 12 bases. The V segment lost 7 bases and the J segment 3 bases; nucleotides outside the gene matches: 3. There are 15 residues in the CDR3. Germline-derived CDR1 and CDR2 are MNHNY and SVGAGI (reference sequence). In nucleotides, the CDR3 is TGTGCCAGCAAACGACTAGCGGGGGACACCGGGGAGCTGTTTTTT. This sequence encodes CASKRLAGDTGELFF.